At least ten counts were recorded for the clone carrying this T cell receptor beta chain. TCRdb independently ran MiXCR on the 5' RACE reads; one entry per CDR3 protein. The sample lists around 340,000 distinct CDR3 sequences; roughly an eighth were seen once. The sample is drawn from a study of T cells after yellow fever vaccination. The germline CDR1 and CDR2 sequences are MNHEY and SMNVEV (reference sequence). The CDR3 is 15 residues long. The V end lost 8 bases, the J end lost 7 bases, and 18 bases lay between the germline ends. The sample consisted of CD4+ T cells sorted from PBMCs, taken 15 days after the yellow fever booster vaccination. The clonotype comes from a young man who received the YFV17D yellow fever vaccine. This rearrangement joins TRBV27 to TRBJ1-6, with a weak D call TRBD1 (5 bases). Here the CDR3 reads CASLPSWGGNSPLHF. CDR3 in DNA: TGTGCCAGCCTTCCGTCATGGGGCGGGAATTCACCCCTCCACTTT.